The rows below give T cell receptor beta chains drawn from one sample of a study of post-analysis software for immune sequencing data. TCRdb itself ran the PCR reads through MiXCR, one entry per CDR3 protein. The sample lists 820,000 or so distinct CDR3 sequences, 53% seen once, with about 4.5% in the top ten. What was sequenced was blood. These receptors originate from a girl between 10 and 17 years old with multiple sclerosis. Both conserved end residues are part of each CDR3. A D gene is named only where the DNA matches it firmly. Part of the rows lack a size; the others show once, few, many or a class for expanded clones.

TRBD2 | . | TRBJ2-5 | TRBV7-3 | CASSPGAGGFETQYF | TGTGCCAGCAGCCCCGGAGCGGGAGGGTTTGAGACCCAGTACTTC
. | . | TRBJ1-1 | TRBV5-1 | CASSLSQVMNTEAFF | TGCGCCAGCAGCTTGAGCCAGGTGATGAACACTGAAGCTTTCTTT
. | . | TRBJ2-2 | TRBV2 | CASSVVQQTGELFF | TGTGCCAGCAGCGTGGTACAGCAGACCGGGGAGCTGTTTTTT
. | . | TRBJ2-7 | TRBV7-2 | CASSLAQLAYEQYF | TGTGCCAGCAGCTTAGCTCAACTAGCCTACGAGCAGTACTTC
. | . | TRBJ2-7 | TRBV29-1 | CSVGPGTRDEQYF | TGCAGCGTAGGACCGGGGACAAGGGACGAGCAGTACTTC
TRBD2 | few | TRBJ2-5 | TRBV7-3 | CASSPGGGGQETQYF | TGTGCCAGCAGCCCCGGTGGCGGGGGACAAGAGACCCAGTACTTC
. | . | TRBJ2-5 | TRBV9 | CASSLTRSSAETQYF | TGTGCCAGCAGTCTGACTCGGTCCTCGGCGGAGACCCAGTACTTC
TRBD2 | . | TRBJ2-5 | TRBV9 | CASSGLAVWDRQYF | TGTGCCAGCAGCGGGCTAGCGGTTTGGGACCGGCAGTACTTC
TRBD1 | . | TRBJ2-7 | TRBV20-1 | CSAGGQGKVYEQYF | TGCAGTGCTGGGGGACAGGGTAAGGTTTACGAGCAGTACTTC
TRBD1 | . | TRBJ2-5 | TRBV12-3/TRBV12-4 | CASRDFWTGKETQYF | TGTGCCAGCAGGGACTTTTGGACAGGGAAAGAGACCCAGTACTTC
TRBD1 | . | TRBJ2-7 | TRBV12-3/TRBV12-4 | CASSSGTGSYEQDF | TGTGCCAGCAGTTCCGGGACAGGCTCCTACGAGCAGGACTTC
TRBD2 | few | TRBJ2-1 | TRBV29-1 | CSSEGTSGNNEQFF | TGCAGCTCGGAAGGGACTAGCGGGAACAATGAGCAGTTCTTC
. | . | TRBJ1-1 | TRBV28 | CASSGYLNTEAFF | TGTGCCAGCAGTGGTTACTTGAACACTGAAGCTTTCTTT
TRBD2 | once | TRBJ2-1 | TRBV5-1 | CASSPPGAGVSNEQFF | TGCGCCAGCAGCCCCCCGGGAGCGGGAGTTAGTAATGAGCAGTTCTTC
. | . | TRBJ2-1 | TRBV6-5 | CASSYAQGFGQFF | TGTGCCAGCAGTTACGCCCAGGGTTTTGGACAGTTCTTC
. | few | TRBJ2-3 | TRBV4-1 | CASSQDSGGGRTDTQYF | TGCGCCAGCAGCCAAGATTCCGGGGGCGGTCGTACAGATACGCAGTATTTT
TRBD1 | . | TRBJ2-1 | TRBV2 | CASQKETGAYNEQFF | TGTGCCAGCCAAAAAGAGACAGGGGCATACAATGAGCAGTTCTTC
. | . | TRBJ1-1 | TRBV30 | CACPQIGAFF | TGTGCCTGCCCACAGATTGGAGCTTTCTTT
. | . | TRBJ2-1 | TRBV2 | CAGSPRSVSSYNEQFF | TGTGCCGGCAGCCCTAGGTCGGTTAGCTCCTACAATGAGCAGTTCTTC
. | few | TRBJ1-4 | TRBV15 | CATSSLAMNEKLFF | TGTGCCACCAGCAGTCTTGCGATGAATGAAAAACTGTTTTTT
TRBD2 | many | TRBJ2-1 | TRBV20-1 | CSAPTGLADYNEQFF | TGCAGTGCCCCAACCGGACTAGCGGATTACAATGAGCAGTTCTTC
TRBD1 | . | TRBJ1-1 | TRBV29-1 | CSVEPPTGAEAFF | TGCAGCGTTGAGCCCCCTACAGGGGCTGAAGCTTTCTTT
. | . | TRBJ2-7 | TRBV18 | CAGSRDKFYEQYF | TGTGCCGGCTCCCGGGACAAGTTCTACGAGCAGTACTTC
. | . | TRBJ1-1 | TRBV24-1 | CATSDARGTEAFF | TGTGCCACCAGTGACGCGAGGGGGACTGAAGCTTTCTTT
TRBD2 | few | TRBJ2-1 | TRBV29-1 | CSVPGLAGGHEQFF | TGCAGCGTCCCGGGACTAGCGGGGGGGCATGAGCAGTTCTTC
TRBD2 | . | TRBJ2-7 | TRBV5-1 | CASSPVSGLAGYHYEQYF | TGCGCCAGCAGCCCCGTGTCGGGACTAGCGGGATACCACTACGAGCAGTACTTC
TRBD1 | . | TRBJ2-3 | TRBV5-1 | CASSFIPDRGQYF | TGCGCCAGCAGCTTTATCCCCGACAGGGGGCAGTATTTT
TRBD2 | . | TRBJ2-1 | TRBV27 | CASSTLAGGRNNEQFF | TGTGCCAGCAGTACCCTAGCGGGAGGCCGTAACAATGAGCAGTTCTTC
TRBD2 | . | TRBJ2-7 | TRBV5-1 | CASSQGLALAYEQYF | TGCGCCAGCAGCCAGGGACTAGCGCTGGCCTACGAGCAGTACTTC
. | . | TRBJ1-1 | TRBV12-3/TRBV12-4 | CASIPGPGEAFF | TGTGCCAGCATCCCAGGTCCAGGCGAAGCTTTCTTT
TRBD1 | . | TRBJ1-2 | TRBV20-1 | CSALAGTGGAEGYTF | TGCAGTGCCCTAGCGGGGACAGGGGGCGCGGAGGGCTACACCTTC
TRBD1 | few | TRBJ1-1 | TRBV12-3/TRBV12-4 | CASRGGTGNTEAFF | TGTGCCAGCAGGGGGGGGACAGGGAACACTGAAGCTTTCTTT
. | . | TRBJ1-1 | TRBV4-2 | CASSQDLVGDTEAFF | TGTGCCAGCAGCCAAGATCTCGTGGGGGACACTGAAGCTTTCTTT
TRBD1 | . | TRBJ2-5 | TRBV7-6 | CASSLEGAGETQYF | TGTGCCAGCAGCTTAGAGGGGGCTGGGGAGACCCAGTACTTC
. | . | TRBJ1-5 | TRBV28 | CASSRIRVTSGGNQPQHF | TGTGCCAGCAGCCGAATCCGGGTTACCTCCGGGGGCAATCAGCCCCAGCATTTT
TRBD1 | . | TRBJ2-3 | TRBV20-1 | CSARDQLTGPWDTQYF | TGCAGTGCTAGAGATCAATTGACAGGGCCGTGGGATACGCAGTATTTT
. | . | TRBJ2-1 | TRBV29-1 | CSATSGRSPYNEQFF | TGCAGCGCAACGAGCGGGCGAAGCCCCTACAATGAGCAGTTCTTC
. | . | TRBJ1-2 | TRBV20-1 | CSARADHGDGPAIGYTF | TGCAGTGCTAGAGCAGATCATGGGGACGGGCCGGCGATCGGCTACACCTTC
TRBD2 | . | TRBJ2-1 | TRBV12-3/TRBV12-4 | CASSQREVSNEQFF | TGTGCCAGCAGTCAGCGGGAAGTAAGCAATGAGCAGTTCTTC
. | few | TRBJ2-7 | TRBV29-1 | CSVGPTPYEQYF | TGCAGCGTCGGGCCAACACCCTACGAGCAGTACTTC
TRBD2 | few | TRBJ2-1 | TRBV12-5 | CASGLPPSSGGARYFYNEQFF | TGTGCTAGTGGTTTGCCCCCGTCTAGCGGGGGGGCGCGCTATTTTTACAATGAGCAGTTCTTC
. | . | TRBJ2-1 | TRBV9 | CASSVAVRQEQFF | TGTGCCAGCAGTGTAGCCGTCAGGCAGGAGCAGTTCTTC
. | . | TRBJ2-7 | TRBV20-1 | CSARGLVGNGEQYF | TGCAGTGCTAGAGGACTAGTGGGAAACGGCGAGCAGTACTTC
. | . | TRBJ2-3 | TRBV5-1 | CASSLDGATPLGTQYF | TGCGCCAGCAGCTTGGATGGGGCTACCCCCCTGGGTACGCAGTATTTT
. | . | TRBJ2-3 | TRBV2 | CASSSQIDTQYF | TGTGCCAGCAGCTCTCAGATAGATACGCAGTATTTT
. | . | TRBJ2-7 | TRBV12-3/TRBV12-4 | CASRPSASAYEQYF | TGTGCCAGCAGGCCATCAGCTAGCGCCTACGAGCAGTACTTC